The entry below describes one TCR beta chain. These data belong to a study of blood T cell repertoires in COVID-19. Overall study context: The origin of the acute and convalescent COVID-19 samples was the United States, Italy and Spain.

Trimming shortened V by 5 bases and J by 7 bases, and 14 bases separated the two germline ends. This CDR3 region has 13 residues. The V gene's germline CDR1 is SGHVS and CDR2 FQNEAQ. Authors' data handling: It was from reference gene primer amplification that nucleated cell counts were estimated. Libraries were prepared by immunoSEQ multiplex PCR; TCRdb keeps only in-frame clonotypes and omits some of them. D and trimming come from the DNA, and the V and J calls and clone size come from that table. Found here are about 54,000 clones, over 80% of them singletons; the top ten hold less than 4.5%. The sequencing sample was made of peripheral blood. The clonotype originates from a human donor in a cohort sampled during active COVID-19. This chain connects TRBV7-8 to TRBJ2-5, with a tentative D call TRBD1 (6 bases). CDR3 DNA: TGTGCCAGCAGCCTAAACAGGGAAGGGACCCAGTACTTC. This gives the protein CASSLNREGTQYF.